Listed below are T cell receptor beta chains from one sample, sequenced in a study of spatial heterogeneity in lung cancer. A single record per CDR3 protein comes from TCRdb applying MiXCR to the 5' RACE reads. The profile covers just under 5,000 distinct CDR3 sequences, with about an eighth appearing a single time and roughly 9.1% taken by the ten largest. Sequenced material: lung tumor tissue, taken at surgery. The receptors shown here come from a female donor with early-stage non-small cell lung cancer. Each CDR3 is given with its conserved first and last residue. A D gene is named only where the DNA matches it firmly. Rows may omit the clone size; those that give it use once, few, many or a size class.

j_gene	abundance	d_gene	v_gene	CDR3aa	CDR3nt
TRBJ2-3	medium-sized	.	TRBV18	CASSPPWDSSTDTQYF	TGTGCCAGCTCACCACCATGGGACTCAAGCACAGATACGCAGTATTTT
TRBJ2-1	.	.	TRBV19	CASSIGTNNEQFF	TGTGCCAGTAGTATTGGGACGAACAATGAGCAGTTCTTC
TRBJ1-1	medium-sized	.	TRBV12-3/TRBV12-4	CASSFKTGPQNTEAFF	TGTGCCAGCAGTTTTAAGACCGGCCCCCAGAACACTGAAGCTTTCTTT
TRBJ2-7	medium-sized	TRBD2	TRBV5-1	CASSATSGGAYEQYF	TGCGCCAGCAGCGCGACTAGCGGGGGCGCCTACGAGCAGTACTTC
TRBJ2-3	medium-sized	.	TRBV12-3/TRBV12-4	CASSSPGLSTDTQYF	TGTGCCAGCAGCAGTCCGGGTCTAAGCACAGATACGCAGTATTTT
TRBJ2-6	medium-sized	.	TRBV7-8	CASSSVRGGYSGANVLTF	TGTGCCAGCAGCTCTGTCCGGGGTGGGTACTCTGGGGCCAACGTCCTGACTTTC
TRBJ2-2	medium-sized	.	TRBV30	CAWSPHPAGTGELFF	TGTGCCTGGAGTCCCCATCCCGCGGGCACCGGGGAGCTGTTTTTT
TRBJ1-5	medium-sized	TRBD1	TRBV6-1	CASSFGQDTQPQHF	TGTGCCAGCAGTTTTGGACAGGACACTCAGCCCCAGCATTTT
TRBJ1-1	medium-sized	TRBD1	TRBV12-3/TRBV12-4	CASSFRTGVTEAFF	TGTGCCAGCAGTTTCAGGACAGGGGTCACTGAAGCTTTCTTT
TRBJ2-1	many	.	TRBV5-8	CASSLEGGGSVF	TGTGCCAGCAGCTTGGAGGGAGGGGGATCTGTCTTC
TRBJ1-2	medium-sized	TRBD1	TRBV12-3/TRBV12-4	CASDSTGGSGYTF	TGTGCCAGCGATTCGACAGGGGGCTCTGGCTACACCTTC
TRBJ2-1	many	.	TRBV4-1	CASSQDTQVGWNEQFF	TGCGCCAGCAGCCAAGATACACAGGTGGGTTGGAATGAGCAGTTCTTC
TRBJ2-2	medium-sized	.	TRBV20-1	CSARDVASSAGELFF	TGCAGTGCTAGAGATGTAGCTAGCTCGGCTGGGGAGCTGTTTTTT
TRBJ2-5	.	.	TRBV6-1	CASSEIGSTATQYF	TGTGCCAGCAGTGAAATAGGGTCGACTGCGACCCAGTACTTC
TRBJ2-3	many	.	TRBV5-1	CASSPGEGRRGDTQYF	TGCGCCAGCAGCCCTGGGGAAGGCAGGAGGGGAGATACGCAGTATTTT
TRBJ1-3	many	.	TRBV12-3/TRBV12-4	CASSLTGDSGNTIYF	TGTGCCAGCAGTTTAACAGGAGACTCTGGAAACACCATATATTTT
TRBJ2-3	many	TRBD2	TRBV20-1	CSARDLLAGETDTQYF	TGCAGTGCTAGAGATCTGCTAGCGGGGGAGACAGATACGCAGTATTTT
TRBJ2-5	medium-sized	TRBD1	TRBV5-4	CASSLGDRGRETQYF	TGTGCCAGCAGCTTGGGCGACAGGGGGCGTGAGACCCAGTACTTC
TRBJ1-5	many	.	TRBV19	CASSIGADLKPQHF	TGTGCCAGTAGTATAGGGGCAGACTTAAAGCCCCAGCATTTT
TRBJ2-5	many	TRBD2	TRBV6-6	CASTPGGGGKGETQYF	TGTGCCAGCACCCCCGGGGGCGGGGGGAAGGGAGAGACCCAGTACTTC
TRBJ2-2	few	.	TRBV10-1	CASSGAGGPNTGELFF	TGCGCCAGCAGTGGAGCTGGGGGGCCGAACACCGGGGAGCTGTTTTTT
TRBJ2-7	.	.	TRBV2	CASSEALGQGTYEQYF	TGTGCCAGCAGTGAAGCGCTTGGGCAGGGTACCTACGAGCAGTACTTC
TRBJ1-4	medium-sized	.	TRBV27	CASSNRDNEKLFF	TGTGCCAGCAGTAACCGGGACAATGAAAAACTGTTTTTT
TRBJ2-1	many	.	TRBV6-1	CASSGRQRGFF	TGTGCCAGCAGTGGGAGACAGAGGGGGTTCTTC
TRBJ1-5	many	.	TRBV27	CASSSGGQRGQPQHF	TGTGCCAGCAGTTCAGGAGGCCAAAGGGGACAGCCCCAGCATTTT
TRBJ2-1	.	.	TRBV30	CAWSARAGGEQFF	TGTGCCTGGAGTGCCCGGGCGGGTGGTGAGCAGTTCTTC
TRBJ2-7	medium-sized	TRBD1	TRBV5-4	CASRLTGDGSYEQYF	TGTGCCAGCAGGTTAACAGGGGACGGCTCCTACGAGCAGTACTTC
TRBJ2-3	.	.	TRBV18	CASSPGRGGSTDTQYF	TGTGCCAGCTCACCAGGGCGGGGCGGAAGCACAGATACGCAGTATTTT
TRBJ2-1	many	.	TRBV7-9	CASSPRRGGTAYNEQFF	TGTGCCAGCAGCCCCCGGCGGGGCGGAACGGCCTACAATGAGCAGTTCTTC
TRBJ2-5	many	TRBD1	TRBV15	CAAQGVQETQYF	TGTGCAGCACAGGGGGTCCAAGAGACCCAGTACTTC
TRBJ1-4	medium-sized	.	TRBV29-1	CSVRTVGTNEKLFF	TGCAGCGTTCGGACGGTAGGGACTAATGAAAAACTGTTTTTT
TRBJ2-7	medium-sized	TRBD1	TRBV7-9	CASSRDRVGSYEQYF	TGTGCCAGCAGCAGAGACAGGGTAGGATCCTACGAGCAGTACTTC
TRBJ2-3	.	.	TRBV3-1	CASSQRDTDTQYF	TGTGCCAGCAGCCAGCGGGACACGGATACGCAGTATTTT
TRBJ2-1	many	.	TRBV4-2	CASSPPAGEQFF	TGTGCCAGCAGCCCTCCAGCAGGAGAGCAGTTCTTC
TRBJ2-6	large	.	TRBV3-1	CASSQDGGANVLTF	TGTGCCAGCAGCCAAGATGGTGGGGCCAACGTCCTGACTTTC
TRBJ2-1	medium-sized	TRBD2	TRBV14	CASSEFTGLAGNEQFF	TGTGCCAGCAGCGAATTCACGGGACTAGCGGGCAATGAGCAGTTCTTC
TRBJ2-3	.	.	TRBV27	CASSLSTARDTQYF	TGTGCCAGCAGTTTATCTACTGCCCGGGATACGCAGTATTTT
TRBJ2-4	medium-sized	.	TRBV28	CASSFPTGSKQNIQYF	TGTGCCAGCAGTTTCCCCACCGGGTCCAAACAAAACATTCAGTACTTC
TRBJ2-7	many	TRBD1	TRBV7-8	CASSLGTGSGEQYF	TGTGCCAGCAGCTTAGGGACAGGGTCGGGAGAGCAGTACTTC
TRBJ2-7	many	.	TRBV12-3/TRBV12-4	CASSCGPPSSYEQYF	TGTGCCAGCAGCTGTGGACCTCCGAGCTCCTACGAGCAGTACTTC
TRBJ1-5	medium-sized	.	TRBV27	CASSLWQDQPQHF	TGTGCCAGCAGTTTATGGCAGGATCAGCCCCAGCATTTT
TRBJ2-5	.	.	TRBV19	CASSKLGGGETQYF	TGTGCCAGTAGCAAACTAGGGGGAGGAGAGACCCAGTACTTC
TRBJ2-1	medium-sized	TRBD2	TRBV20-1	CSAGGLAGGRTYNEQFF	TGCAGTGCGGGTGGACTAGCGGGGGGCCGGACCTACAATGAGCAGTTCTTC
TRBJ2-7	medium-sized	TRBD1	TRBV4-2	CASSQEGGSSSYEQYF	TGTGCCAGCAGCCAAGAAGGGGGCTCGAGCTCCTACGAGCAGTACTTC
TRBJ2-5	.	TRBD1	TRBV12-3/TRBV12-4	CASGWTGIVGTQYF	TGTGCCAGCGGGTGGACAGGGATTGTTGGGACCCAGTACTTC
TRBJ2-3	medium-sized	.	TRBV5-1	CASSLLRQVITDTQYF	TGCGCCAGCAGCCTGCTGCGGCAGGTAATCACAGATACGCAGTATTTT
TRBJ2-5	once	.	TRBV10-3	CAISESSETQYF	TGTGCCATCAGTGAGTCGTCGGAGACCCAGTACTTC
TRBJ1-3	medium-sized	.	TRBV6-1	CASSVRRSSGNTIYF	TGTGCCAGCAGTGTGAGACGGAGCTCTGGAAACACCATATATTTT
TRBJ1-1	medium-sized	.	TRBV20-1	CSALQGVATEAFF	TGCAGTGCCCTACAGGGAGTCGCCACTGAAGCTTTCTTT
TRBJ1-2	medium-sized	.	TRBV7-4	CASSTCRPAYGYTF	TGTGCCAGCAGCACATGCAGGCCGGCCTATGGCTACACCTTC
TRBJ1-1	medium-sized	.	TRBV2	CASSPLSGLSTEAFF	TGTGCCAGCAGTCCCCTCTCGGGCCTCAGCACTGAAGCTTTCTTT
TRBJ1-6	medium-sized	.	TRBV20-1	CSARGRRGSSPLHF	TGCAGTGCTAGAGGGCGCAGGGGATCTTCACCCCTCCACTTT
TRBJ2-3	medium-sized	TRBD2	TRBV19	CASKPGSGGARTDTQYF	TGTGCCAGCAAACCTGGTAGCGGGGGGGCGAGGACAGATACGCAGTATTTT
TRBJ2-3	medium-sized	TRBD2	TRBV12-3/TRBV12-4	CASSSQRGGRTDTQYF	TGTGCCAGCAGTTCCCAACGGGGGGGCCGGACAGATACGCAGTATTTT
TRBJ2-7	many	TRBD2	TRBV28	CASQPPGTTSYEQYF	TGTGCCAGCCAACCCCCCGGGACTACCTCCTACGAGCAGTACTTC